The TCR beta chain under discussion was sequenced for a study of beta chain features in type 1 diabetes. The germline V gene encodes CDR1 SGHTA and CDR2 FQGNSA. CDR3 length: 14 amino acids. V gave up 2 bases and J gave up 6 bases; unmatched junction bases: 4. The whole isolated RNA underwent reverse transcription, so sequencing captured expressed TCRB transcripts. Using immunoSEQ multiplex PCR, the repertoire was profiled, and TCRdb retains in-frame clones only, with some absent. The sample yields 250,000 or so clones, more than 65% seen once. Sequenced sample: naive CD4+ T cells from blood. This sequence originates from a man aged 30 to 39 in good health. The chain combines TRBV7-2 with TRBJ1-5, with 7 bases matching TRBD1. CDR3 in DNA: TGTGCCAGCAGCTTAATCGAGGGGGCTCAGCCCCAGCATTTT. Amino acids: CASSLIEGAQPQHF.